This T cell receptor (beta chain) was retrieved from a study of CXCR3-negative and CXCR3-positive naive CD8 T cells. Study details: The libraries together contributed some 140 million TRB reads, each supplying about 1.5 +/- 0.3 million. Study conclusions and caveats: The study found comparably high diversity in both naive subsets and much lower diversity in memory CD8+ cells.

Per CD8+ T cell subset, triplicate sorts of some 280,000 cells each were done. Concerning this clonotype itself: Its antigen is not known.

The CDR3 sequence is 17 residues long. The germline V gene has CDR1 LGHNA and CDR2 YSLEER. Each TRB cDNA library was prepared by 5' RACE (with UMI labels). TCRdb re-analyzed the 5' RACE reads; it lists each CDR3 protein once, without DNA. Its table lists 150,000 or so distinct CDR3 sequences. This receptor was identified in a human donor in good health. Some clones in this sample may be carry-over from other donors' samples. The source material was naive CXCR3- CD8+ T cells from blood. The subset was: CD45RO-CCR7+CD27+CD95- naive CD8+ T cells lacking CXCR3 (TNR3-). This chain uses TRBV4-3 with TRBJ2-3. CDR3 sequence reads: CASSQDRGTTHTDTQYF.